What follows describes a single TCR beta chain. The data originate from a study of blood T cell repertoires in COVID-19. Per the original methods: Nucleated cell counts were estimated from reference gene primer amplification. The method was immunoSEQ multiplex PCR; TCRdb's version includes in-frame clones alone and lacks a portion of them. V, J and clone size are taken as reported in that table, and D and trimming were inferred from the DNA itself. The sample holds about 170,000 clones, roughly 85% seen once. The germline CDR1 and CDR2 sequences are MNHEY and SVGAGI. CDR3 length equals 13 residues. Deletions cut 6 bases from V and 1 base from J, with 9 bases between.

V and J are TRBV6-5 and TRBJ1-1; TRBD1 is a possible D gene (5 bases). The specimen was PBMCs or T cells enriched from blood (not recorded which). This receptor was taken from a woman between 50 and 59 years old who had recovered from COVID-19. The CDR3 DNA reads TGTGCCAGCAGAGTAGACAGGAACACTGAAGCTTTCTTT. Translated: CASRVDRNTEAFF.